Only a few counts were recorded for the clone carrying this T cell receptor (beta chain). cDNA synthesis used the whole RNA isolate, giving expressed TCRB sequences. Profiled with immunoSEQ multiplex PCR; TCRdb holds only in-frame clones, not every one. The sample holds some 150,000 clones, less than 9% seen once. This sample stems from a study of beta chain features in type 1 diabetes. CD45RO/CCR7/CD25/CD127/CD95/CD27 staining was used to isolate CD4+ naive, central memory, regulatory and stem cell-like memory cells by sorting. This sequence was found in a woman in her twenties or thirties in good health. Source material: central memory CD4+ T cells from blood.

The DNA of the CDR3 is TGCAGCGTTAGGGGCGGGGGGAAAGAGCAGTACTTC. This translates into CSVRGGGKEQYF. This chain connects TRBV29-1 to TRBJ2-7; 8 nucleotides agree with TRBD2. Looked up from germline, CDR1 is SQVTM and CDR2 is ANQGSEA. J lost 7 bases, V lost 5 bases, and 7 bases had no gene match. The CDR3 spans 12 residues.